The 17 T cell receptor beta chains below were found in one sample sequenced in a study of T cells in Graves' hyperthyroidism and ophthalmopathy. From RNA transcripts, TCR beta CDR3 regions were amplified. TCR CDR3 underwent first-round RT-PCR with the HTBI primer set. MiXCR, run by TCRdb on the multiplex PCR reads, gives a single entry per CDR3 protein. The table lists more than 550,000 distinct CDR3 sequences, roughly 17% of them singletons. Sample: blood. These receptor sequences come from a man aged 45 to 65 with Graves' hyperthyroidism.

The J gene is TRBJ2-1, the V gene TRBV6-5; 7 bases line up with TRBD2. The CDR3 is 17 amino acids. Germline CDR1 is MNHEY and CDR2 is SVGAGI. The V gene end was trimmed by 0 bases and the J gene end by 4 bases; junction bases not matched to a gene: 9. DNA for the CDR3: TGTGCCAGCAGTTACTCGGGCTCTAGCGGCTCATACAATGAGCAGTTCTTC. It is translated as CASSYSGSSGSYNEQFF.

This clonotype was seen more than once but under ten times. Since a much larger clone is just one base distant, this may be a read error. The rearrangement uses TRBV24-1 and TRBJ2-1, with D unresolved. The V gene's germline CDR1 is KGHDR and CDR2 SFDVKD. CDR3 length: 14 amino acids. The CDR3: CATSDSSSYNEQCF. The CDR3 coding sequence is TGTGCCACCAGTGACTCCAGCTCCTACAATGAGCAGTGCTTC.

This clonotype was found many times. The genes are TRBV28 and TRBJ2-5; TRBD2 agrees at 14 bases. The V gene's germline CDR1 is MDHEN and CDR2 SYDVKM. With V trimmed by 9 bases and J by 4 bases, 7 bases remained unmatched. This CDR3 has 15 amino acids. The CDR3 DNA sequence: TGTGCCAGTACTTTGGGACTAGCGGGAGTAGAGACCCAGTACTTC. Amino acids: CASTLGLAGVETQYF.

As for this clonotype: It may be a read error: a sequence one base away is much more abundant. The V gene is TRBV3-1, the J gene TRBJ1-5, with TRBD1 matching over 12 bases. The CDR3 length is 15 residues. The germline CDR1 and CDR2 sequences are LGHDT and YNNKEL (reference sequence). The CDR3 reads CASSTGQGANQPQQF. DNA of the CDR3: TGTGCCAGCAGCACGGGACAGGGGGCGAATCAGCCCCAGCAATTT.

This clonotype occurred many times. CDR3 amino acids: CASRPWTSGRVPYEQYF. The DNA of the CDR3 is TGTGCCAGCAGACCTTGGACTAGCGGGAGGGTCCCCTACGAGCAGTACTTC. The rearrangement joins TRBV6-1 to TRBJ2-7, with TRBD2 identical over 15 bases. Germline CDR1 and CDR2: MNHNS and SASEGT. CDR3 length: 17 residues. V trimming: 6 bases; J trimming: 2 bases; junction bases outside the gene matches: 8.

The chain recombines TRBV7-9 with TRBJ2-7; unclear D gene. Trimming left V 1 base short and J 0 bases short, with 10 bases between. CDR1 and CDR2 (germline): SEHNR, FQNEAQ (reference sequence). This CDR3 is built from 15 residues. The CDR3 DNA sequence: TGTGCCAGCAGCTTAGTGGTCGGGTACTCCTACGAGCAGTACTTC. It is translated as CASSLVVGYSYEQYF.

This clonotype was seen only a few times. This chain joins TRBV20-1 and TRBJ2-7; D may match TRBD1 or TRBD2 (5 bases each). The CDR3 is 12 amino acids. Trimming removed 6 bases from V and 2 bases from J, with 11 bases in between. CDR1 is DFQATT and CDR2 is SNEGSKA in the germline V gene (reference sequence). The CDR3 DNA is TGCAGTGCAAAAGGGACGCCCTACGAGCAGTACTTC. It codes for CSAKGTPYEQYF.

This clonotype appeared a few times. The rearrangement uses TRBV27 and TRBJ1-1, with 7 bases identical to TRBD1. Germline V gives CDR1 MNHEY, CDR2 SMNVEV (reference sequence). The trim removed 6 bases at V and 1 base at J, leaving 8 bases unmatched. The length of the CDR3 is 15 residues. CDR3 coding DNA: TGTGCCAGCAGATCGGAGGGGGCAGAGAACACTGAAGCTTTCTTT. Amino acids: CASRSEGAENTEAFF.

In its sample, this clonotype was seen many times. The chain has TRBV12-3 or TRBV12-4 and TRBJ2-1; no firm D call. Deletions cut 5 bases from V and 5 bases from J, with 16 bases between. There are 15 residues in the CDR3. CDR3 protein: CASSPRAMLHNEQFF. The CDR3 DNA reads TGTGCCAGCAGTCCTCGAGCCATGCTACACAATGAGCAGTTCTTC.

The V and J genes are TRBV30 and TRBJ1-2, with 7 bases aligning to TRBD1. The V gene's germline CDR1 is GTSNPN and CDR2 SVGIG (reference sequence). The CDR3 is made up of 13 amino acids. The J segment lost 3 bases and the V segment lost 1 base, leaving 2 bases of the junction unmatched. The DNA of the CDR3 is TGTGCCTGGAGTGGACAGGGCTACTATGGCTACACCTTC. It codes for CAWSGQGYYGYTF.

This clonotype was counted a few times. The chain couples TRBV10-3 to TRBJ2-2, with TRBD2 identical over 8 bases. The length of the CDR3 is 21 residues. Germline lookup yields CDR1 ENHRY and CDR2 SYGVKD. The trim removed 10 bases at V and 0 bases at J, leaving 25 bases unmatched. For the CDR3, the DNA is TGTGCCACCGCCGAGTTGACTAGCGACTGGCCCTCCATAACGAACACCGGGGAGCTGTTTTTT. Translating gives CATAELTSDWPSITNTGELFF.

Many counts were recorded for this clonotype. CDR3 loop: CASSLTQGNSPLHF. CDR3 DNA sequence: TGTGCCAGCAGCTTGACACAGGGTAATTCACCCCTCCACTTT. The chain is built from TRBV5-4 and TRBJ1-6; possibly TRBD1 for D (6 bases). The germline V and J ends were trimmed by 1 base and 6 bases, with 8 bases remaining between them. The CDR3 sequence is 14 residues long. Germline values: CDR1 SGHNT, CDR2 YYREEE (reference sequence).

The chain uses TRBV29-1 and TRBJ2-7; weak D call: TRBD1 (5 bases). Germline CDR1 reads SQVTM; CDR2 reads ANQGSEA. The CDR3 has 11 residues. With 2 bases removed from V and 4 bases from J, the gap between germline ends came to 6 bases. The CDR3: CSVEQGYEQYF. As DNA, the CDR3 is TGCAGCGTTGAACAGGGTTACGAGCAGTACTTC.

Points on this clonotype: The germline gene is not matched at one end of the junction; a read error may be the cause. CDR3 in DNA: TGTGCCAGCAGTCTTCCCGGACTACTCCAAGAGACCCATTACTTC. It encodes CASSLPGLLQETHYF. V and J are TRBV7-9 and TRBJ2-5; the D gene is possibly TRBD2 (6 bases). CDR1 and CDR2 (germline): SEHNR, FQNEAQ (reference sequence). CDR3 length: 15 amino acids. Together with reference TRBV7-9 and TRBJ2-5, the CDR3 gives the full variable domain: DTGVSQNPRHKITKRGQNVTFRCDPISEHNRLYWYRQTLGQGPEFLTYFQNEAQLEKSRLLSDRFSAERPKGSFSTLEIQRTEQGDSAMYLCASSLPGLLQETHYFGPGTRLLVL.

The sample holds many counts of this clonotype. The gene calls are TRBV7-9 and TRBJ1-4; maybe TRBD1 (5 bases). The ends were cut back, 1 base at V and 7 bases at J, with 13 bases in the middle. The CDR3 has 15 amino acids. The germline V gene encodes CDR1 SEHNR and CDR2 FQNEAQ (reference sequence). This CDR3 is CASSLGSTGGEKLFF. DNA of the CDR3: TGTGCCAGCAGCTTAGGTTCAACAGGTGGTGAAAAACTGTTTTTT.

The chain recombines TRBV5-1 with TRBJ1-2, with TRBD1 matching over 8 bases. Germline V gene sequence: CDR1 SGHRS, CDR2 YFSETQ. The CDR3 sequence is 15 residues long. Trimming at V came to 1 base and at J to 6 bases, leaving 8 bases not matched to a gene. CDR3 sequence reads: CASSLSETGVDGYTF. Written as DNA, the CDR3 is TGCGCCAGCAGCTTGAGTGAGACAGGGGTTGATGGCTACACCTTC.

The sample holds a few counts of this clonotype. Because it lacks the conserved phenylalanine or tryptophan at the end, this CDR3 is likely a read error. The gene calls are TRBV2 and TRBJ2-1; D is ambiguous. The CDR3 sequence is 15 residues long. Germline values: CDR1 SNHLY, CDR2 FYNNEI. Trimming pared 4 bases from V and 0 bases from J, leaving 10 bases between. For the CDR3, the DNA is TGTGCCAGCAGTGCCCAGCCGTTCTCCTACAATGAGCAGTTCCTC. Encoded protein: CASSAQPFSYNEQFL.